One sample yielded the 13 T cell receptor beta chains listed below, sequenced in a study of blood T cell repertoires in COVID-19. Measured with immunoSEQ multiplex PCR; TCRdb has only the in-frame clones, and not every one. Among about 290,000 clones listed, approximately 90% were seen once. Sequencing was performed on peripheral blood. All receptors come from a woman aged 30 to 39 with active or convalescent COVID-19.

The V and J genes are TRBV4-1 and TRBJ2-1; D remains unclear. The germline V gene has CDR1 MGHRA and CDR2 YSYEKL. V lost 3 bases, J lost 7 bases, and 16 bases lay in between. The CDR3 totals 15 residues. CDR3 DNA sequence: TGCGCCAGCAGCCAGAGATCTGCTCCCCGAAATGAGCAGTTCTTC. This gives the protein CASSQRSAPRNEQFF.

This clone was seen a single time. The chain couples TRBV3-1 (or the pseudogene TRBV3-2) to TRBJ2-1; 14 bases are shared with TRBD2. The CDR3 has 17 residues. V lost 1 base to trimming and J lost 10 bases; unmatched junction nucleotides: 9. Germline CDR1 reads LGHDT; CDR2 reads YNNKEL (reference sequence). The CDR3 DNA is TGTGCCAGCAGCCAAGGGTCCGGACTAGCGGGGGGCGGAGAGCAGTTCTTC. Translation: CASSQGSGLAGGGEQFF.

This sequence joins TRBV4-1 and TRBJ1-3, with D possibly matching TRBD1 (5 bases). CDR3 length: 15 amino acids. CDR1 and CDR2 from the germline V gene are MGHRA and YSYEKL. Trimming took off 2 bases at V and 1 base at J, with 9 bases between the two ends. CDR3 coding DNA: TGCGCCAGCAGCCAACCGGACATGTCTGGAAACACCATATATTTT. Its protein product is CASSQPDMSGNTIYF.

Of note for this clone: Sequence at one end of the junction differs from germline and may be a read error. The CDR3 nucleotides are TGTGCCTGGAGTGTACAAGGGGGACAGGGTCAGGACTTC. This sequence encodes CAWSVQGGQGQDF. The chain is built from TRBV30 and TRBJ2-7; 9 bases line up with TRBD1. The CDR3 sequence is 13 residues long. Germline V gene lookup returns CDR1 GTSNPN and CDR2 SVGIG (reference sequence).

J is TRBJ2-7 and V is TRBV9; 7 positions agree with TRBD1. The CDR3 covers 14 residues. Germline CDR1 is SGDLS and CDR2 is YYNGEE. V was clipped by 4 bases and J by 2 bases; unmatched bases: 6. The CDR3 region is CASSPSTGAYEQYF. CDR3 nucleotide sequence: TGTGCCAGCAGCCCATCAACAGGGGCCTACGAGCAGTACTTC.

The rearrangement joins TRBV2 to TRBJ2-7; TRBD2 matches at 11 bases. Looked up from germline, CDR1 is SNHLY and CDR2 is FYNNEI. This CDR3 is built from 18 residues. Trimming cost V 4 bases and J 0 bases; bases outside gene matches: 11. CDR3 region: CASSGRLAGGPSSYEQYF. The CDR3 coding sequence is TGTGCCAGCAGTGGTCGGCTAGCGGGGGGACCGAGCTCCTACGAGCAGTACTTC.

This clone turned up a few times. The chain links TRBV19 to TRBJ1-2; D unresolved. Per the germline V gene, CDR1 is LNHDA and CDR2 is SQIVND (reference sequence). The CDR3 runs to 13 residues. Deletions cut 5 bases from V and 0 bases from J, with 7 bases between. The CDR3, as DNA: TGTGCCAGTAGTGCGGACTCTAACTATGGCTACACCTTC. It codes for CASSADSNYGYTF.

The CDR3 reads CASSSWTSVNEQYF. The CDR3 DNA follows: TGTGCCAGCAGTTCGTGGACTAGCGTGAACGAGCAGTACTTC. The chain is built from TRBV27 and TRBJ2-7, with 9 bases lining up with TRBD2. The ends lost 4 bases at V and 5 bases at J; junction bases unmatched: 6. The CDR3 length is 14 residues. Per the germline V gene, CDR1 is MNHEY and CDR2 is SMNVEV (reference sequence).

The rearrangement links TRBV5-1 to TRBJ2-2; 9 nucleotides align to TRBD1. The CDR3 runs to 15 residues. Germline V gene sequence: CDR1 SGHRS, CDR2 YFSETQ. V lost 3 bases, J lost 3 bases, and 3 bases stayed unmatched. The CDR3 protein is CASSYRQGDTGELFF. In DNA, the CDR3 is TGCGCCAGCAGCTACCGACAGGGGGACACCGGGGAGCTGTTTTTT.

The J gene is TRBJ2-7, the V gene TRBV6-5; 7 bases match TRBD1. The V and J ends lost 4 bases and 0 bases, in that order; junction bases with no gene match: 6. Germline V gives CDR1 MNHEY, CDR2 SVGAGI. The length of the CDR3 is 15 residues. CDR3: CASSFGQVSSYEQYF. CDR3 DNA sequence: TGTGCCAGCAGTTTCGGACAGGTTAGCTCCTACGAGCAGTACTTC.

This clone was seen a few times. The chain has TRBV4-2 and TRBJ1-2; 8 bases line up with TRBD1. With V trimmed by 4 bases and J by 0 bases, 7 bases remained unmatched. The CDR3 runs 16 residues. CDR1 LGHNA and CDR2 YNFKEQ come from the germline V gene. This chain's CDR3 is CASSPHRTGSNYGYTF. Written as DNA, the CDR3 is TGTGCCAGCAGCCCTCACCGGACAGGGTCTAACTATGGCTACACCTTC.

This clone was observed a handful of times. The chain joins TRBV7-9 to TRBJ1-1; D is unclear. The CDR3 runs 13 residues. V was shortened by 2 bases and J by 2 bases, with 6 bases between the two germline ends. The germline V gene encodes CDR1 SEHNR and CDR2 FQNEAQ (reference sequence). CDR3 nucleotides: TGTGCCAGCAGCTTACTAGCCAACACTGAAGCTTTCTTT. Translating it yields CASSLLANTEAFF.

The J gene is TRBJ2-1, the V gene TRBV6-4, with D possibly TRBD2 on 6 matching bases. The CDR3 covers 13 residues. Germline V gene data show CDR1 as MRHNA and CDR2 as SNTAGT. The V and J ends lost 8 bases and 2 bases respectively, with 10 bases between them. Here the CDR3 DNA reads TGTGCCAGCGCACGGGGGACCTACAATGAGCAGTTCTTC. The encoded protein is CASARGTYNEQFF.